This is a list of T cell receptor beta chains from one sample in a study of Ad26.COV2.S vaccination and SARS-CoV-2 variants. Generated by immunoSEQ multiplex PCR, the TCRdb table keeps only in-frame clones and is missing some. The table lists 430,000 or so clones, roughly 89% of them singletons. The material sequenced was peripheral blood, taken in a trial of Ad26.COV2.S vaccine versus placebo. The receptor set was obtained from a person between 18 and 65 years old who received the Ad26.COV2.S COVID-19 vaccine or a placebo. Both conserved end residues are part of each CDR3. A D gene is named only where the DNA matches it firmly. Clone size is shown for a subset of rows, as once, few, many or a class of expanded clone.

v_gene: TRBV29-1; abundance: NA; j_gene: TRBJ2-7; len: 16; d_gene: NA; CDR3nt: TGCAGCGTTGGCCGCTATGGGGAGCTGGATTTCTACGAGCAGTACTTC; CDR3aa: CSVGRYGELDFYEQYF
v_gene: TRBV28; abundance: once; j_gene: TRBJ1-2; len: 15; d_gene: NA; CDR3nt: TGTGCCAGCAGTGGGTCTTGGATCTCTAACTATGGCTACACCTTC; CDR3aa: CASSGSWISNYGYTF
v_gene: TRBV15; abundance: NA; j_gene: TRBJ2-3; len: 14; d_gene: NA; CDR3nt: TGTGCCACCAGCAGAGTGGTTTCCACAGATACGCAGTATTTT; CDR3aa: CATSRVVSTDTQYF
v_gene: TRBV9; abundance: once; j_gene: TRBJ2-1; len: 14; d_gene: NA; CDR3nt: TGTGCCAGCAGCGCCCACGGGTCCTACAATGAGCAGTTCTTC; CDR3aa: CASSAHGSYNEQFF
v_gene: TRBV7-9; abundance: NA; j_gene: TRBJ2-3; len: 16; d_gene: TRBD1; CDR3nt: TGTGCCAGCAGCGAAGACAGGGGAGCGAGCACAGATACGCAGTATTTT; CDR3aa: CASSEDRGASTDTQYF
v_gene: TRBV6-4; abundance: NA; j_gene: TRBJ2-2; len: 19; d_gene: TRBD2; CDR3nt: TGTGCCAGCAGTGACTCGATGGGGACTAGCCCTCCGAACACCGGGGAGCTGTTTTTT; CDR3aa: CASSDSMGTSPPNTGELFF
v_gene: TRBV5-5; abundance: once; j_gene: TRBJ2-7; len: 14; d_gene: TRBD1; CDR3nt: TGTGCCAGCAGATACCGGGACAGGGCCTACGAGCAGTACTTC; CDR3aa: CASRYRDRAYEQYF
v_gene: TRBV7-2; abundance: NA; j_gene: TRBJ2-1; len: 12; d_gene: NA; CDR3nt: TGTGCCAGCAGCCCCAACTACAATGAGCAGTTCTTC; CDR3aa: CASSPNYNEQFF
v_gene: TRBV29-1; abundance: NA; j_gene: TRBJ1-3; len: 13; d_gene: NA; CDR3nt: TGCAGCGTTACTGGGACCGATGGAAACACCATATATTTT; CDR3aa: CSVTGTDGNTIYF
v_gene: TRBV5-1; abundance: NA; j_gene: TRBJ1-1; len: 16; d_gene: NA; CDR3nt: TGCGCCAGCAGCTTTGCATTACGTGGGGAGAACACTGAAGCTTTCTTT; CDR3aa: CASSFALRGENTEAFF
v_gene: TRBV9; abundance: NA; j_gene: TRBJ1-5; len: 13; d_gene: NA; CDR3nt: TGTGCCAGCAGCGTAGAGCTCGGTCAGCCCCAGCATTTT; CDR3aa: CASSVELGQPQHF
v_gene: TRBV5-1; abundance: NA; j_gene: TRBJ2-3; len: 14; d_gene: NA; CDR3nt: TGCGCCAGCAGCCCGACCGGTAGCACAGATACGCAGTATTTT; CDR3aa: CASSPTGSTDTQYF
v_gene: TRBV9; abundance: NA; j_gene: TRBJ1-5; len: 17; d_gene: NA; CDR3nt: TGTGCCAGCAGCGGTCGAGGGCGAATCCATAGCAATCAGCCCCAGCATTTT; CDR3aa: CASSGRGRIHSNQPQHF
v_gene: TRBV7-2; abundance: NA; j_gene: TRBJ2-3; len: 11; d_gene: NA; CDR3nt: TGTGCCAGCACCCCCCTAGATACGCAGTATTTT; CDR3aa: CASTPLDTQYF
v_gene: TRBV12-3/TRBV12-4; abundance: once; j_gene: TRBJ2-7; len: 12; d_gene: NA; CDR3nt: TGTGCCAGCCGGGACTCCCTCTACGAGCAGTACTTC; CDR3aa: CASRDSLYEQYF
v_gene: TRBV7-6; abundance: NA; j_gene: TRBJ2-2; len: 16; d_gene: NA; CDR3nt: TGTGCCAGCAGCTTACTTAACGCGGCGAACACCGGGGAGCTGTTTTTT; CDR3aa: CASSLLNAANTGELFF
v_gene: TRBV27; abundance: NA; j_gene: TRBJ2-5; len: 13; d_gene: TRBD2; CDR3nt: TGTGCCAGCAGAACTAGCGGGGGGGAGACCCAGTACTTC; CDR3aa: CASRTSGGETQYF
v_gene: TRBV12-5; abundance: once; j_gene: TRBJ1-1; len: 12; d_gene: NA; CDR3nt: TGTGCTAGTGGGACTCTGAACACTGAAGCTTTCTTT; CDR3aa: CASGTLNTEAFF
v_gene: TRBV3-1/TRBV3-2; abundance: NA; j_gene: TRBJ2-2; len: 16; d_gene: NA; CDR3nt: TGTGCCAGCAGCCAAAGGTCCCTCCTTGACACCGGGGAGCTGTTTTTT; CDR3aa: CASSQRSLLDTGELFF
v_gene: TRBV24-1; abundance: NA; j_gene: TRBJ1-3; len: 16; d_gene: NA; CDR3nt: TGTGCCACCAGTGATTCCCGGGGCAGATCTGGAAACACCATATATTTT; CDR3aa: CATSDSRGRSGNTIYF
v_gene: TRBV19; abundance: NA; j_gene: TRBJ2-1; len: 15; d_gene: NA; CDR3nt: TGTGCCAGTACCCCGACACCTACTCCCTACAATGAGCAGTTCTTC; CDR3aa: CASTPTPTPYNEQFF
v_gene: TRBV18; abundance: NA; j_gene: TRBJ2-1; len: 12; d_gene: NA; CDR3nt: TGTGCCAGCTCCCACCAACCGGGTGAGCAGTTCTTC; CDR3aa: CASSHQPGEQFF
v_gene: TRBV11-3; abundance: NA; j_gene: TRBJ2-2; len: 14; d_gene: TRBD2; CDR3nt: TGTGCCAGCAGCTTCGGACTAGCCGGCGGGGAGCTGTTTTTT; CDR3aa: CASSFGLAGGELFF
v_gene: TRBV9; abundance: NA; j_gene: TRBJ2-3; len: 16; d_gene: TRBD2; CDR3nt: TGTGCCAGCAGCGTAGATGGTTGGGGAGGGACAGATACGCAGTATTTT; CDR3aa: CASSVDGWGGTDTQYF
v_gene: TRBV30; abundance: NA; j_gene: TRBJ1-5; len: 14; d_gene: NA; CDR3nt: TGTGCCTGGAGTGTAGGGACTCTCAATCAGCCCCAGCATTTT; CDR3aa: CAWSVGTLNQPQHF
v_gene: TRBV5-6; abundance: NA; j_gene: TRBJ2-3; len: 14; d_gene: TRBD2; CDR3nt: TGTGCCAGCAGAAACCTGGGGGAGGGGGATACGCAGTATTTT; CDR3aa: CASRNLGEGDTQYF
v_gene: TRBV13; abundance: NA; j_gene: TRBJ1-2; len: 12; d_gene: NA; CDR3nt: TGTGCCAGCAGCACCCGAGGCGCCGGCTACACCTTC; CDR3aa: CASSTRGAGYTF
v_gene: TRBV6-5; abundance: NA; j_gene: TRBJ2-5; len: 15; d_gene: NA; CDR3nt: TGTGCCAGCAGTTACAGCAGGGAGAGGAAAGAGACCCAGTACTTC; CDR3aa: CASSYSRERKETQYF
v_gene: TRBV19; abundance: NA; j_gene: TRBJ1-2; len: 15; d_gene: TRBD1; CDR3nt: TGTGCCAGTAGACTACTTAGGACAGGGAGGGGTGGCTACACCTTC; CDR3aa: CASRLLRTGRGGYTF
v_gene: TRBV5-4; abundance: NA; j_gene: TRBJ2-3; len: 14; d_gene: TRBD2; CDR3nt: TGTGCCAGCAGCTTGGGACTAGCGTTAGATACGCAGTATTTT; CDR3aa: CASSLGLALDTQYF
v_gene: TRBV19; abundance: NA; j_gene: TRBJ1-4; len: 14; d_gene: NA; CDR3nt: TGTGCCAGCGGACGCACCGGCCCTAATGAAAAACTGTTTTTT; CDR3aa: CASGRTGPNEKLFF
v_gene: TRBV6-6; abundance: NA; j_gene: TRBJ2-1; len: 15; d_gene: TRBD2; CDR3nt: TGTGCCAGTCGACTAGCGGGAGTTAAGCTCAATGAGCAGTTCTTC; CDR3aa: CASRLAGVKLNEQFF
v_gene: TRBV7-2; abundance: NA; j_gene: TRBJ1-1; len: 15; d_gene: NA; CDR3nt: TGTGCCAGCAGCCGGACATGGGGGATGAACACTGAAGCTTTCTTT; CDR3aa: CASSRTWGMNTEAFF
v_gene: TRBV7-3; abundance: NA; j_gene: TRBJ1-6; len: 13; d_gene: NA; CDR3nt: TGTGCCAGCAGCTCAAACCCAAGGGGCTACCTCCACTTT; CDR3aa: CASSSNPRGYLHF
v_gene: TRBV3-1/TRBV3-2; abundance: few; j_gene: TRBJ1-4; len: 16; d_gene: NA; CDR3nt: TGTGCCAGCAGCCAATCCAGACCAGTGAGGTTTGAAAAACTGTTTTTT; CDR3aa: CASSQSRPVRFEKLFF
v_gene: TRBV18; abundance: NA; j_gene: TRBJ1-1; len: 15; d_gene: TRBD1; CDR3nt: TGTGCCAGCTCACCCCGGGGGACAGTGAACACTGAAGCTTTCTTT; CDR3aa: CASSPRGTVNTEAFF
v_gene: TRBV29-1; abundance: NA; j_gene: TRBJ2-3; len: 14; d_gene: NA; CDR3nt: TGCAGCGCTGACCTGGTTGTGGGCACAGATACGCAGTATTTT; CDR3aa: CSADLVVGTDTQYF
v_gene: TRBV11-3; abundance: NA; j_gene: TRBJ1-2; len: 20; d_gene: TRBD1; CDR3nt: TGTGCCAGCAGGCCCCAGAGGCGGTTTAACAGGGGTTTATCCTTTTGTGGCTACACCTTC; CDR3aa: CASRPQRRFNRGLSFCGYTF
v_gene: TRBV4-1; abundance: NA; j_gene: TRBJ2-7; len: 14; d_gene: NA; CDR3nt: TGCGCCAGCAGCCAAGGGGCAGGGCTGCACGAGCAGTACTTC; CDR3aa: CASSQGAGLHEQYF
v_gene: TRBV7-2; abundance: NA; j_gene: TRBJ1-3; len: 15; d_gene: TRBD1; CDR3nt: TGTGCCAGCAGGATAACAGGGGGCGCAGGAAACACCATATATTTT; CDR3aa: CASRITGGAGNTIYF
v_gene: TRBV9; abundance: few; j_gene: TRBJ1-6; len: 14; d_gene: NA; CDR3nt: TGTGCCAGCAGCCCGGACGGAGGAGATTCACCCCTCCACTTT; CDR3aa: CASSPDGGDSPLHF
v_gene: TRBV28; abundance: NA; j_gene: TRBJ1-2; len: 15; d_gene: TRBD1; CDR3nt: TGTGCCAGCAGTTTCCCGCACAGGGGGGGCTATGGCTACACCTTC; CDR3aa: CASSFPHRGGYGYTF
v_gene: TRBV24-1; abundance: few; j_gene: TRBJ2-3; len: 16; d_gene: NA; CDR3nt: TGTGCCACCAGTGTCGCGGACTTCGCCGGACCAGATACGCAGTATTTT; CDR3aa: CATSVADFAGPDTQYF
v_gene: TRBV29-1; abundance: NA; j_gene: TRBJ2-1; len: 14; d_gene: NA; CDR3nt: TGCAGCGTCGGAACCCCAGGGGGGGGCAATGAGCAGTTCTTC; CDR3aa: CSVGTPGGGNEQFF
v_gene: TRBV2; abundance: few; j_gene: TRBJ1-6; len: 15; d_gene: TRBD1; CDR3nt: TGTGCCAGCAGCCCTTTCTGGGACAGTCATTCACCCCTCCACTTT; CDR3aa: CASSPFWDSHSPLHF
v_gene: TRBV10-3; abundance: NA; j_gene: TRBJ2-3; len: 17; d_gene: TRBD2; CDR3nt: TGTGCCATCAGTCCCTCACTAGCGGGGGGTGGAACAGATACGCAGTATTTT; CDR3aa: CAISPSLAGGGTDTQYF
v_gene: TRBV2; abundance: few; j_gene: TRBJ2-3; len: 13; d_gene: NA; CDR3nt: TGTGCCAGCTCGCGTGGGATAGGAGATACGCAGTATTTT; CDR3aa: CASSRGIGDTQYF
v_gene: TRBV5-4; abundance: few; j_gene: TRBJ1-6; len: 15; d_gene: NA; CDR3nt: TGTGCCAGCAGCTTGCGAGACAGCTATAATTCACCCCTCCACTTT; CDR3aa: CASSLRDSYNSPLHF
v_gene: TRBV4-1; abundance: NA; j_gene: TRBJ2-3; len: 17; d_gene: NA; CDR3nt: TGCGCCAGCAGCCAAGATGATCGGCGGTGGCCTCCGGATACGCAGTATTTT; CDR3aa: CASSQDDRRWPPDTQYF
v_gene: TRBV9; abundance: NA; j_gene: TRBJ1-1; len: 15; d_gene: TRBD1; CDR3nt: TGTGCCAGCAGCCCCCCAGGGGGCCTGGACACTGAAGCTTTCTTT; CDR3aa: CASSPPGGLDTEAFF
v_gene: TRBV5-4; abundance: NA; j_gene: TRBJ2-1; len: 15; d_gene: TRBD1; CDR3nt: TGTGCCAGCAGCGCACCGGGACAGGGGACGGTTGAGCAGTTCTTC; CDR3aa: CASSAPGQGTVEQFF
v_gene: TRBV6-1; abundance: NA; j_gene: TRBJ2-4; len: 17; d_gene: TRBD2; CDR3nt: TGTGCCAGCAGTGAGGGTGGGACTAGAGGCCCTCTGAGCATTCAGTACTTC; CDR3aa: CASSEGGTRGPLSIQYF
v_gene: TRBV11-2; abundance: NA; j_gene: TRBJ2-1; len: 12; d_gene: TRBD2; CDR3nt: TGTGCCAGCAGCTCGCTGGGGGGGGAGCAGTTCTTC; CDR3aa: CASSSLGGEQFF